This T cell receptor beta chain came from a study of CD8 T cells in ankylosing spondylitis. TCRdb reanalysed the 5' RACE reads using MiXCR and keeps one entry per CDR3 protein. The data hold 750,000 to 850,000 distinct CDR3 sequences, with 12% observed a single time. Germline lookup yields CDR1 DFQATT and CDR2 SNEGSKA (reference sequence). Trimming pared 5 bases from V and 7 bases from J, leaving 9 bases between. The CDR3 spans 11 residues. About this clonotype: Antigen: not known.

Whole-study findings and limits: A motif of 7 to 9 highly homologous TCR beta variants was seen as apparently characteristic of ankylosing spondylitis blood.

The genes are TRBV20-1 and TRBJ1-3; D is uncertain. The receptor was isolated from a male donor with ankylosing spondylitis. The sequenced sample was blood, either unsorted or a sorted T cell fraction (not recorded which). The CDR3 loop reads CSAGRRNTIYF. In DNA form, the CDR3 reads TGCAGTGCTGGGAGGAGGAACACCATATATTTT.